Presented here are 19 T cell receptor beta chains from one specimen sequenced in a study of T cells in Graves' hyperthyroidism and ophthalmopathy. RNA transcripts yielded amplified TCR beta CDR3 regions. The HTBI set primed first-round TCR CDR3 RT-PCR. Using its own MiXCR run on the multiplex PCR reads, TCRdb lists one record per CDR3 protein. The sample gives roughly 57,000 distinct CDR3 sequences, approximately 50% of which show up once; approximately 3.6% is in the top ten. The sample was blood. These receptors all stem from a woman in her sixties with Graves' ophthalmopathy.

For this clonotype: A much larger clone differs from this one at a single base, so this may be a read error. The rearrangement uses TRBV7-2 and TRBJ2-1, with TRBD2 matching over 12 bases. The CDR3 totals 18 residues. The germline V gene has CDR1 SGHTA and CDR2 FQGNSA. This chain's CDR3 is CANSRGLAGPPRGNEQFF. CDR3 nucleotides: TGTGCCAACAGCCGTGGACTAGCGGGGCCCCCCCGGGGCAATGAGCAGTTCTTC.

The rearrangement joins TRBV2 to TRBJ1-1; 12 nucleotides align to TRBD1. CDR1 and CDR2 from the germline V gene are SNHLY and FYNNEI. CDR3 length: 18 residues. V lost 0 bases and J lost 1; bases outside the gene matches: 6. The CDR3 nucleotides are TGTGCCAGCAGTGAAGCGCGGGGGACAGGGGGCTGGAACACTGAAGCTTTCTTT. It is translated as CASSEARGTGGWNTEAFF.

This clonotype was detected many times. The chain employs TRBV5-1 and TRBJ2-3; 8 nucleotides line up with TRBD2. The CDR3 length is 16 residues. V lost 7 bases to trimming and J lost 0 bases; unmatched junction nucleotides: 10. CDR1 and CDR2 from the germline V gene are SGHRS and YFSETQ. The CDR3 reads CASRRLGRGSTDTQYF. The CDR3 DNA sequence: TGCGCCAGCCGCCGTCTCGGGAGGGGGAGCACAGATACGCAGTATTTT. Full variable domain (rest looked up from reference TRBV5-1 and TRBJ2-3): KAGVTQTPRYLIKTRGQQVTLSCSPISGHRSVSWYQQTPGQGLQFLFEYFSETQRNKGNFPGRFSGRQFSNSRSEMNVSTLELGDSALYLCASRRLGRGSTDTQYFGPGTRLTVL.

In regard to this clonotype: The missing conserved phenylalanine or tryptophan at the end of this CDR3 makes a read error likely. The DNA is omitted, as the CDR3 cannot be located on it reliably, and the CDR3 follows TCRdb's listing. The chain combines TRBV9 with TRBJ2-7. The CDR3 is 15 residues long, ends included. Germline CDR1 SGDLS, CDR2 YYNGEE. The CDR3 sequence is CASSVVSGQTYEQNL.

The chain carries TRBV9 and TRBJ1-1; maybe TRBD1 (6 bases). CDR1 and CDR2 from the germline V gene are SGDLS and YYNGEE. V lost 3 bases to trimming and J lost 7 bases, with 16 bases between them. CDR3 length: 14 amino acids. The CDR3 DNA reads TGTGCCAGCAGCGCCGGATGGGGGGCTAATGAAGCTTTCTTT. It codes for CASSAGWGANEAFF.

J is TRBJ1-6 and V is TRBV19; D possibly corresponds to TRBD1 (6 bases). The V and J ends lost 4 bases and 11 bases respectively, with 24 bases between them. Germline lookup yields CDR1 LNHDA and CDR2 SQIVND (reference sequence). The CDR3 covers 17 residues. The CDR3 bases are TGTGCCAGTAGTAAATCCAGCGGGGACACAGAAGGGACACCCCTCCACTTT. Residues: CASSKSSGDTEGTPLHF.

The CDR3 DNA reads as TGTGCCAGCAGTCTGAGGGGTCTGCCCTACGAGCAGTACTTC. This translates into CASSLRGLPYEQYF. The chain has TRBV28 and TRBJ2-7, with D perhaps given as TRBD1 or TRBD2 (5 bases each). The germline V gene has CDR1 MDHEN and CDR2 SYDVKM. The CDR3 extends over 14 amino acids. V was clipped by 5 bases and J by 2 bases, with 13 bases between them.

This clonotype was seen many times. The chain uses TRBV3-1 and TRBJ1-4; 7 nucleotides match TRBD1. This CDR3 region has 16 residues. V lost 5 bases and J lost 6; bases outside the gene matches: 12. The V gene's germline CDR1 is LGHDT and CDR2 YNNKEL (reference sequence). CDR3 coding DNA: TGTGCCAGCAGCGACCGTTACAGGGGAATCGATGAAAAACTGTTTTTT. Its protein product is CASSDRYRGIDEKLFF. Using reference TRBV3-1 and TRBJ1-4 for the parts outside the CDR3, the full variable domain is DTAVSQTPKYLVTQMGNDKSIKCEQNLGHDTMYWYKQDSKKFLKIMFSYNNKELIINETVPNRFSPKSPDKAHLNLHINSLELGDSAVYFCASSDRYRGIDEKLFFGSGTQLSVL.

This clonotype occurred many times. V is TRBV6-1 and J is TRBJ1-3; D unclear. Per germline, CDR1 MNHNS and CDR2 SASEGT. The CDR3 sequence is 16 residues long. The V end lost 6 bases, the J end lost 4 bases, and 19 bases lay between the germline ends. CDR3 DNA: TGTGCCAGCAGATATACCGGGAGATTAAGCGGAAACACCATATATTTT. This sequence encodes CASRYTGRLSGNTIYF.

Turning to this clonotype: Given a much more abundant clone one base away, this may be a read error. V usage is TRBV27 and J usage is TRBJ1-2; 11 nucleotides agree with TRBD1. The V gene's germline CDR1 is MNHEY and CDR2 SMNVEV (reference sequence). Trimming at V came to 8 bases and at J to 7 bases, leaving 9 bases not matched to a gene. The CDR3 has 14 residues. The CDR3 DNA sequence: TGTGCCAGCGGCCGGGACAGGGGGTGTAGTGGCTACACCTTC. This encodes CASGRDRGCSGYTF.

This clonotype was detected ten times or more. The chain has TRBV5-1 and TRBJ2-7; 11 nucleotides align to TRBD2. Losses at the gene ends were 2 bases for V and 1 base for J; bases not matched to a gene: 5. Germline values: CDR1 SGHRS, CDR2 YFSETQ. This CDR3 region has 16 residues. The CDR3 region is CASSFTTSGESYEQYF. As DNA, the CDR3 is TGCGCCAGCAGCTTCACGACTAGCGGGGAGTCCTACGAGCAGTACTTC.

The V call is TRBV10-3, the J call TRBJ1-1; 10 bases fit TRBD1. Per the germline V gene, CDR1 is ENHRY and CDR2 is SYGVKD. V gave up 4 bases and J gave up 8 bases; unmatched junction bases: 4. The CDR3 is 13 amino acids. CDR3 sequence: CAISGQGAKEAFF. The CDR3 region has the DNA TGTGCCATCAGTGGACAGGGGGCGAAGGAAGCTTTCTTT.

The V call is TRBV10-1, the J call TRBJ1-5; the D gene is possibly TRBD1 (5 bases). CDR3 size: 15 residues. V was pared by 7 bases and J by 5 bases, with 18 bases between. The germline gives CDR1 WNHNN, CDR2 SYGVQD (reference sequence). The CDR3, as DNA: TGCGCCAGCAACGAGGGGTTAATAGCCGATCAGCCCCAGCATTTT. It translates to CASNEGLIADQPQHF.

The chain employs TRBV2 and TRBJ1-6, with 8 bases aligning to TRBD1. In germline, CDR1 is SNHLY, CDR2 FYNNEI. CDR3 length: 13 amino acids. V dropped 5 bases and J dropped 11; count of bases not matched to a gene: 5. In DNA form, the CDR3 reads TGTGCCAGCAGTCCTGACAGGGGTGCACCCCTCCACTTT. Its protein is CASSPDRGAPLHF.

This clonotype was seen at least ten times. The chain recombines TRBV5-1 with TRBJ2-7; possible D gene TRBD2, 6 bases. V lost 5 bases to trimming and J lost 4 bases, with 16 bases between them. The CDR3 is 14 residues long. Per the germline V gene, CDR1 is SGHRS and CDR2 is YFSETQ. The DNA for the CDR3 is TGCGCCAGCAGAGGAGGGATTAATACTTACGAGCAGTACTTC. It yields the protein CASRGGINTYEQYF.

As DNA, the CDR3 is TGTGCCATCACACGGACAGGGACTGAAGCTTTCTTT. Protein sequence: CAITRTGTEAFF. This chain uses TRBV10-3 with TRBJ1-1; 8 bases line up with TRBD1. The CDR3 runs 12 residues. V lost 7 bases, J lost 5 bases, and 3 bases stayed unmatched. CDR1 and CDR2 (germline): ENHRY, SYGVKD.

This clonotype was seen at least ten times. The chain recombines TRBV19 with TRBJ1-2; TRBD1 agrees at 12 bases. Losses at the gene ends were 7 bases for V and 8 bases for J; bases not matched to a gene: 11. Germline-derived CDR1 and CDR2 are LNHDA and SQIVND (reference sequence). This CDR3 contains 15 residues. The CDR3, as DNA: TGTGCCAGTATAAATCCGGGACAGGGGGCTTGGGGCTACACCTTC. Translating it yields CASINPGQGAWGYTF.

This clonotype was found many times. The V gene is TRBV14, the J gene TRBJ1-2; D not resolved. Looked up from germline, CDR1 is SGHDN and CDR2 is FVKESK. This CDR3 has 12 residues. V was cut by 4 bases and J by 5 bases, with 8 bases left in between. The CDR3 DNA is TGTGCCAGCAGCCCGAATATATATGGCTACACCTTC. Amino acids: CASSPNIYGYTF.

In its sample, this clonotype ranks as medium-sized. Here the CDR3 reads CAISDGLADGNEQFF. Here the CDR3 DNA reads TGTGCCATCAGTGACGGTCTAGCGGACGGGAATGAGCAGTTCTTC. The chain carries TRBV10-3 and TRBJ2-1; 7 bases map to TRBD2. In germline, CDR1 is ENHRY, CDR2 SYGVKD. J was trimmed by 7 bases and V by 3 bases; bases with no gene match: 9. The length of the CDR3 is 15 residues.